This paragraph covers one T cell receptor (beta chain) sequence. This table comes from immunoSEQ multiplex PCR, and its TCRdb copy is limited to in-frame clones, with some not included. This table holds a few hundred thousand clones, roughly 90% found once. The CDR3 is made up of 14 amino acids. V trimming: 5 bases; J trimming: 8 bases; junction bases outside the gene matches: 5. Germline V gene lookup returns CDR1 SGHAT and CDR2 FQNNGV. The sample is drawn from a study of Ad26.COV2.S vaccination and SARS-CoV-2 variants. Treatment described: about 20 received Ad26.COV2.S at low or high dose, single or two shots; 5 received placebo; per-sample allocation not given. On day 63 after the first injection, vaccine and placebo recipients gave samples.

This chain links TRBV11-2 with TRBJ1-6, with 8 nucleotides matching TRBD1. The origin of this receptor is a person aged 18-65 years who received the Ad26.COV2.S COVID-19 vaccine or a placebo. The source material was peripheral blood, sampled in a trial of Ad26.COV2.S vaccine versus placebo. The DNA of the CDR3 is TGTGCCAGCAGCGAAAGGACAGGGTATTCACCCCTCCACTTT. Translating gives CASSERTGYSPLHF.